What follows describes a single T cell receptor (beta chain). Its target is not known. From germline, CDR1 is LGHNT and CDR2 FRNRAP. With V trimmed by 1 base and J by 7 bases, 3 bases remained unmatched. The CDR3 has 13 residues. The data were obtained in a study of shared clonotypes between healthy human individuals. Study summary: The plates for each donor numbered three CD4 naive, three CD4 memory, two CD8 naive and one CD8 memory. Study-level results: The study found lower generation probabilities in non-shared clonotypes than in those shared by all four donors.

Generated by immunoSEQ multiplex PCR, the TCRdb table keeps only in-frame clones and is missing some. Of about 1,500,000 clones listed, 95% to 97% were seen once; the top ten hold roughly 1.1%. Material for sequencing was naive CD4+ T cells sorted from blood. Subset here: CD45RA+ positively selected. This clonotype originated in a man aged 25-40 years in good health. The genes are TRBV12-5 and TRBJ1-2; 7 nucleotides align to TRBD1. Here the CDR3 reads CASGLAYRGGYTF. The CDR3, as DNA: TGTGCTAGTGGTTTGGCCTACAGGGGTGGCTACACCTTC.